Following are 14 T cell receptor beta chains from one sample sequenced in a study of CD8 T cells in Susac syndrome. Reverse transcription of roughly 0.5 to 1 ug RNA was performed with random hexamers. TCRdb processed the immunoSEQ multiplex PCR reads anew with MiXCR; each CDR3 protein has one entry. The table records 95,000 to 150,000 distinct CDR3 sequences, over 90% of them present only once. The material sequenced was CD4+ T cells from PBMCs. The source is a human donor with Susac syndrome.

V usage is TRBV5-5 and J usage is TRBJ2-7, with 7 bases identical to TRBD1. Germline V lookup: CDR1 SGHKS, CDR2 YYEKEE (reference sequence). CDR3 length equals 17 residues. V gave up 4 bases and J gave up 3 bases; unmatched junction bases: 16. CDR3 in amino acids: CASSPLNDRESGYEQYF. The CDR3 DNA reads TGTGCCAGCAGCCCCCTGAACGACAGGGAAAGTGGCTACGAGCAGTACTTC.

This chain links TRBV12-3 or TRBV12-4 with TRBJ1-5; D not certain. This CDR3 contains 13 residues. V was shortened by 6 bases and J by 6 bases, with 12 bases between the two germline ends. CDR3 DNA: TGTGCCAGCAGCCCTGGATCGGGTCAGCCCCAGCATTTT. Translated, it gives CASSPGSGQPQHF.

This chain links TRBV28 with TRBJ1-2; a possible D gene is TRBD1 (5 bases). The V and J ends lost 1 base and 4 bases respectively, with 10 bases between them. Looked up from germline, CDR1 is MDHEN and CDR2 is SYDVKM. The CDR3 spans 14 residues. CDR3 DNA: TGTGCCAGCAGTTTATCAGGGTCAGTCTATGGCTACACCTTC. It specifies CASSLSGSVYGYTF.

The chain is built from TRBV29-1 and TRBJ1-1, with 11 bases identical to TRBD1. The J segment lost 5 bases and the V segment lost 7 bases, leaving 6 bases of the junction unmatched. The length of the CDR3 is 13 residues. Germline V lookup: CDR1 SQVTM, CDR2 ANQGSEA. This CDR3 reads CSAMDRGLTEAFF. The CDR3 DNA reads as TGCAGCGCCATGGACAGGGGGCTGACTGAAGCTTTCTTT.

V usage is TRBV15 and J usage is TRBJ1-2; tentatively, D is TRBD1 (5 bases). V dropped 6 bases and J dropped 4 bases, with 12 bases sitting between them. Germline assignment: CDR1 LNHNV and CDR2 YYDKDF (reference sequence). The CDR3 loop spans 13 amino acids. CDR3 loop: CATRGPEPYGYTF. The CDR3 DNA is TGTGCCACCAGGGGACCGGAGCCCTATGGCTACACCTTC.

This chain uses TRBV29-1 with TRBJ1-1, with unresolved D. Trimming removed 4 bases at V and 0 bases at J, with 9 bases between. CDR1 is SQVTM, CDR2 ANQGSEA, per germline. The CDR3 spans 13 residues. CDR3 DNA: TGCAGCGTTGTGAGGGCGATGAACACTGAAGCTTTCTTT. It translates to CSVVRAMNTEAFF.

The rearrangement uses TRBV15 and TRBJ2-5, with a tentative D call TRBD2 (6 bases). Germline CDR1 is LNHNV and CDR2 is YYDKDF (reference sequence). CDR3 length: 15 amino acids. V gave up 2 bases and J gave up 5 bases, with 15 bases separating them. Here the CDR3 DNA reads TGTGCCACCAGCAGACAGGATAGCGGCGAGGAGACCCAGTACTTC. Translating it yields CATSRQDSGEETQYF.

The V call is TRBV9, the J call TRBJ1-2; TRBD1 aligns across 7 bases. Germline CDR1 SGDLS, CDR2 YYNGEE. The CDR3 covers 15 residues. Unmatched junction bases numbered 5, after V lost 2 bases and J lost 1 base. CDR3 coding DNA: TGTGCCAGCAGCGTGGCAGGGGGTAATAACTATGGCTACACCTTC. It specifies CASSVAGGNNYGYTF.

This chain links TRBV6-1 with TRBJ2-7; 7 nucleotides agree with TRBD1. Per the germline V gene, CDR1 is MNHNS and CDR2 is SASEGT. V shed 6 bases, J shed 6 bases, and the junction held 17 bases outside the gene matches. CDR3 length: 16 residues. The CDR3 spells CASRRGGRGYVGEQYF. DNA for the CDR3: TGTGCCAGCAGAAGGGGCGGCAGGGGGTACGTGGGCGAGCAGTACTTC.

The CDR3 protein is CASSPSTDTDTQYF. For the CDR3, the DNA is TGTGCCAGCTCACCCTCGACAGACACAGATACGCAGTATTTT. V and J are TRBV18 and TRBJ2-3, with a tentative D call TRBD1 (5 bases). The ends were cut back, 3 bases at V and 2 bases at J, with 9 bases in the middle. CDR1 KGHSH and CDR2 LQKENI come from the germline V gene. The CDR3 covers 14 residues.

V gene TRBV29-1 combines with J gene TRBJ2-6, with no clear D. Germline V gives CDR1 SQVTM, CDR2 ANQGSEA. This CDR3 spans 15 amino acids. The V and J ends lost 2 bases and 0 bases respectively, with 8 bases between them. CDR3: CSVESQNSGANVLTF. The CDR3 DNA reads as TGCAGCGTTGAAAGCCAGAACTCTGGGGCCAACGTCCTGACTTTC. The full variable domain, completed using reference TRBV29-1 and TRBJ2-6, is SAVISQKPSRDICQRGTSLTIQCQVDSQVTMMFWYRQQPGQSLTLIATANQGSEATYESGFVIDKFPISRPNLTFSTLTVSNMSPEDSSIYLCSVESQNSGANVLTFGAGSRLTVL.

This clonotype was counted a single time. This sequence joins TRBV9 and TRBJ1-1, with D perhaps matching TRBD1 (6 bases). V was pared by 0 bases and J by 1 base, with 10 bases between. This CDR3 has 15 amino acids. Germline lookup yields CDR1 SGDLS and CDR2 YYNGEE. As DNA, the CDR3 is TGTGCCAGCAGCGTAGCTGGGGGCCAGAACACTGAAGCTTTCTTT. Amino acid sequence: CASSVAGGQNTEAFF.

The J gene is TRBJ2-2, the V gene TRBV20-1, with 10 bases identical to TRBD2. CDR1 is DFQATT, CDR2 SNEGSKA, per germline (reference sequence). Germline trimming cut 1 base from V and 5 bases from J; bases unmatched to any gene: 10. This CDR3 comprises 17 residues. In DNA, the CDR3 is TGCAGTGCTAGAGGGCTAGCGGGAGTAATGAGGACCGGGGAGCTGTTTTTT. Protein sequence: CSARGLAGVMRTGELFF.

This chain connects TRBV29-1 to TRBJ2-3, with a possible D match to TRBD2 (6 bases). CDR3 length: 13 residues. V was pared by 7 bases and J by 1 base, with 12 bases between. Germline assignment: CDR1 SQVTM and CDR2 ANQGSEA. Here the CDR3 reads CSGDGGGTDTQYF. The CDR3 coding sequence is TGCAGCGGGGACGGAGGGGGCACAGATACGCAGTATTTT.